This TCR beta chain was profiled in a study of response to subunit inactivated influenza vaccine. Per the germline V gene, CDR1 is WSHSY and CDR2 is SAAADI. The CDR3 covers 15 residues. The V and J ends lost 0 bases and 1 base respectively, with 8 bases between them. This clonotype was detected a few times. Its antigen is unidentified. Study-level results: There was a suggestion from the authors that each seasonal influenza vaccination recruits few new T cells.

Each CDR3 protein is one row after TCRdb ran MiXCR on the RT-PCR reads. The table has a few hundred thousand distinct CDR3 sequences, about 15% seen once. The chain is built from TRBV10-2 and TRBJ2-3; D possibly corresponds to TRBD2 (6 bases). The receptor was isolated from a man aged 45-65 years who received an inactivated influenza vaccine. The source material was PBMCs from blood, sampled 12 days after vaccination. This CDR3 reads CASSESQRGTDTQYF. In DNA, the CDR3 is TGCGCCAGCAGTGAGTCCCAGCGGGGCACAGATACGCAGTATTTT.